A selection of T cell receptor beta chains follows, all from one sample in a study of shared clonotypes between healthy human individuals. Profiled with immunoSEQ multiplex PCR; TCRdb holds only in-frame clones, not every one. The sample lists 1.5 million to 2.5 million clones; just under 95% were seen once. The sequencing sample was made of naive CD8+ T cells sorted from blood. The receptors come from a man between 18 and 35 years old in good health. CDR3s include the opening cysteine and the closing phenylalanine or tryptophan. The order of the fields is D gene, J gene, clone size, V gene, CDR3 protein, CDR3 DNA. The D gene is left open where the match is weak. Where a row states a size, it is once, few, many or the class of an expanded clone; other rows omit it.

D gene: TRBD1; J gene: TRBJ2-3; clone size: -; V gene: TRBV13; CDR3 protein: CASSAGTVRADTQYF; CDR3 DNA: TGTGCCAGCAGCGCCGGGACAGTCCGGGCGGATACGCAGTATTTT
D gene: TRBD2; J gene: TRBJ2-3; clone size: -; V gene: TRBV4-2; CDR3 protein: CASSRGTSGSITDTQYF; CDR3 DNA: TGTGCCAGCAGCAGAGGGACTAGCGGGAGCATCACAGATACGCAGTATTTT
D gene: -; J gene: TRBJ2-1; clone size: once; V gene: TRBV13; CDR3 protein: CASSSSVGYENEQFF; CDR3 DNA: TGTGCCAGCAGCTCGTCCGTGGGGTATGAGAATGAGCAGTTCTTC
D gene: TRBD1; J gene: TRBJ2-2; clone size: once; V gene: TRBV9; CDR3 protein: CASSAVTGGYTGELFF; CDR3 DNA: TGTGCCAGCAGCGCGGTCACAGGGGGCTACACCGGGGAGCTGTTTTTT
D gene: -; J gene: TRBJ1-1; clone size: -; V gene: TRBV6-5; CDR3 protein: CASSYSLEGSNTEAFF; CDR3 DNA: TGTGCCAGCAGTTACTCGTTAGAGGGATCGAACACTGAAGCTTTCTTT
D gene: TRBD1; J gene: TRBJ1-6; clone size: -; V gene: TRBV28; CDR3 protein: CASSLTGGGSPLHF; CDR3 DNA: TGTGCCAGCAGCTTGACAGGGGGCGGTTCACCCCTCCACTTT
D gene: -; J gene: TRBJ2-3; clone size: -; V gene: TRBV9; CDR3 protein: CASSVGPGRGYDAITDTQYF; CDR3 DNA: TGTGCCAGCAGCGTAGGGCCGGGAAGAGGGTACGACGCGATCACAGATACGCAGTATTTT
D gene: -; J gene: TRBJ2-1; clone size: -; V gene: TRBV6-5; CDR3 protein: CASSYPESNEQFF; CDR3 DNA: TGTGCCAGCAGTTACCCGGAGTCCAATGAGCAGTTCTTC
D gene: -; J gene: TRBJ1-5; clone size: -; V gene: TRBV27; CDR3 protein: CASSRQGVNQPQHF; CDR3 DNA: TGTGCCAGCAGCAGACAAGGTGTTAATCAGCCCCAGCATTTT
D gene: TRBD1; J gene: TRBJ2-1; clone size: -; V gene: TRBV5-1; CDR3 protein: CASSWNDRVNEQFF; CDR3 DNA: TGCGCCAGCAGCTGGAACGACAGGGTCAATGAGCAGTTCTTC
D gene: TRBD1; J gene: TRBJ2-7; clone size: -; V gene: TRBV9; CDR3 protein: CASSVDPGTGVYEQYF; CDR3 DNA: TGTGCCAGCAGCGTAGATCCCGGGACAGGGGTTTACGAGCAGTACTTC
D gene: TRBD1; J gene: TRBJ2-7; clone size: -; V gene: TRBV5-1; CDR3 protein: CASSLETGWDEQYF; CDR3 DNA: TGCGCCAGCAGCTTGGAGACAGGGTGGGACGAGCAGTACTTC
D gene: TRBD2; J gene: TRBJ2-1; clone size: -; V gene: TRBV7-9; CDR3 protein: CASSSPSGVGYEQFF; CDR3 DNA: TGTGCCAGCAGCTCCCCTAGCGGGGTCGGCTATGAGCAGTTCTTC
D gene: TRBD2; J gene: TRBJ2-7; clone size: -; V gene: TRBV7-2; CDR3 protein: CASSLTSGTAYEQYF; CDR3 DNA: TGTGCCAGCAGCCTGACTAGCGGGACGGCCTACGAGCAGTACTTC
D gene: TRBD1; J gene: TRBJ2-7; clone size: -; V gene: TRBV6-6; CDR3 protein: CASSYFGTGSHEQYF; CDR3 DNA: TGTGCCAGCAGTTACTTCGGGACAGGGTCTCACGAGCAGTACTTC
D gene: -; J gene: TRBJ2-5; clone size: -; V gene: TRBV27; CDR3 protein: CASSLGGGVETQYF; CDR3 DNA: TGTGCCAGCAGTTTGGGGGGTGGGGTAGAGACCCAGTACTTC
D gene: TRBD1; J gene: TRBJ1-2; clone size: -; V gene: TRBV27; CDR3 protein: CASSPRDRGLDGYTF; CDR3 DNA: TGTGCCAGCAGCCCCCGGGACAGGGGCCTAGATGGCTACACCTTC
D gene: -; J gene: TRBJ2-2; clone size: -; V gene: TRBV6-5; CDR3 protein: CASSPMFAGELFF; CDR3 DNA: TGTGCCAGCAGCCCAATGTTCGCCGGGGAGCTGTTTTTT
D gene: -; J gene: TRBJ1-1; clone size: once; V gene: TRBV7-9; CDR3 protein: CASSFKGNTEAFF; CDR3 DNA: TGTGCCAGCAGCTTTAAGGGTAACACTGAAGCTTTCTTT
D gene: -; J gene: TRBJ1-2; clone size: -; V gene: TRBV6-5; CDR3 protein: CASSSAGGPDGYTF; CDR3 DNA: TGTGCCAGCAGTTCCGCAGGAGGTCCGGATGGCTACACCTTC
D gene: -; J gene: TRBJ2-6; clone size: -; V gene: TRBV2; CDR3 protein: CASSAGFANSGANVLTF; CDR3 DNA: TGTGCCAGCAGTGCCGGTTTTGCGAACTCTGGGGCCAACGTCCTGACTTTC
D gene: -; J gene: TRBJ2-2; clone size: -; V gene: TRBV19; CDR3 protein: CASRASANTGELFF; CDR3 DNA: TGTGCCAGTAGGGCGTCGGCGAACACCGGGGAGCTGTTTTTT
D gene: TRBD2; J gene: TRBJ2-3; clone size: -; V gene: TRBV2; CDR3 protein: CASNEAGVTDTQYF; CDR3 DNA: TGTGCCAGCAATGAAGCGGGGGTCACAGATACGCAGTATTTT
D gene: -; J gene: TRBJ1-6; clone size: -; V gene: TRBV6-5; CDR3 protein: CASSMTVEDSPLHF; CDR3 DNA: TGTGCCAGCAGTATGACAGTGGAGGATTCACCCCTCCACTTT
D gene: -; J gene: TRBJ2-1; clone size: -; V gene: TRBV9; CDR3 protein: CASSMTGLSSYNEQFF; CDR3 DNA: TGTGCCAGCAGCATGACAGGACTCAGCTCCTACAATGAGCAGTTCTTC
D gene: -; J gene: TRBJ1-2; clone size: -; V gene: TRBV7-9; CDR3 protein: CASSLVGANYGYTF; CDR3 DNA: TGTGCCAGCAGCTTAGTAGGGGCTAACTATGGCTACACCTTC
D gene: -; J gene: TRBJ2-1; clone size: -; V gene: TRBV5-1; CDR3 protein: CASSGAEGNEQFF; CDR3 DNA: TGCGCCAGCAGTGGGGCGGAAGGCAATGAGCAGTTCTTC
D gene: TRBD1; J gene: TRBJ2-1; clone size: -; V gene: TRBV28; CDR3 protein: CASSSYRGISYNEQFF; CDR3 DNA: TGTGCCAGCAGTTCCTACAGGGGAATCTCCTACAATGAGCAGTTCTTC
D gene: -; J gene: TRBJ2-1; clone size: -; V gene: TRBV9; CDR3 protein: CASRSGGFNEQFF; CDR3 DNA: TGTGCCAGCAGGAGTGGGGGGTTCAATGAGCAGTTCTTC
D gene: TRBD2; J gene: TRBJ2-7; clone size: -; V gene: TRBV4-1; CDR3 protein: CASSSPGTSVYEQYF; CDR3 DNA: TGCGCCAGCAGCTCGCCCGGGACTAGCGTCTACGAGCAGTACTTC
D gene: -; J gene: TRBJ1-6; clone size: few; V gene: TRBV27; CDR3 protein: CASSLSPQDSPLHF; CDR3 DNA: TGTGCCAGCAGTTTATCTCCACAGGATTCACCCCTCCACTTT
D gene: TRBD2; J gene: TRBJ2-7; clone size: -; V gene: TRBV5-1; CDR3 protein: CASSWSGGVSYEQYF; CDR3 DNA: TGCGCCAGCAGCTGGAGCGGGGGCGTTTCCTACGAGCAGTACTTC
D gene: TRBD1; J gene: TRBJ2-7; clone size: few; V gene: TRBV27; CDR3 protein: CASSAGTGSYEQYF; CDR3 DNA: TGTGCCAGCAGTGCCGGGACAGGGTCCTACGAGCAGTACTTC
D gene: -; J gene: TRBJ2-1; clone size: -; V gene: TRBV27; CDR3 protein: CASSLIGSNNEQFF; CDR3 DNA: TGTGCCAGCAGTTTGATAGGGTCCAACAATGAGCAGTTCTTC
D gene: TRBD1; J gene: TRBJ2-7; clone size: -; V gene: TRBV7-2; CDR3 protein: CASSLYQRTGTYEQYF; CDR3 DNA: TGTGCCAGCAGCTTATATCAACGGACAGGGACCTACGAGCAGTACTTC
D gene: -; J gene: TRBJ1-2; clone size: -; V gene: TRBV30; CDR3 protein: CAWSPGDYGYTF; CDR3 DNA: TGTGCCTGGAGCCCGGGGGACTATGGCTACACCTTC
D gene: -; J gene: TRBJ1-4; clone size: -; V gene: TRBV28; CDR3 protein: CASSFSSIRGSEKLFF; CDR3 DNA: TGTGCCAGCAGTTTTTCTTCTATTCGAGGCTCTGAAAAACTGTTTTTT
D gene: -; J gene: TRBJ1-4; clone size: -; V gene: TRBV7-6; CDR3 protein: CASSPTVRGGEKLFF; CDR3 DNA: TGTGCCAGCAGCCCAACCGTCAGGGGCGGCGAAAAACTGTTTTTT
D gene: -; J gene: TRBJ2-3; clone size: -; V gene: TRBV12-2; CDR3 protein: CASRHQGQLTDTQYF; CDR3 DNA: TGTGCAAGTCGCCATCAGGGACAGCTCACAGATACGCAGTATTTT
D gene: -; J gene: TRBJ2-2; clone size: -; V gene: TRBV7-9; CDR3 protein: CASTDPVNTGELFF; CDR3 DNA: TGTGCCAGCACTGACCCGGTGAACACCGGGGAGCTGTTTTTT
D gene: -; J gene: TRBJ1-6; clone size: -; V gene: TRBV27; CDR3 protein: CASRQEFGSPLHF; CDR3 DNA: TGTGCCAGCCGCCAAGAATTCGGATCACCCCTCCACTTT
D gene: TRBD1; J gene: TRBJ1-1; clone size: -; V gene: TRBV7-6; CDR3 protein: CASSRDSLNTEAFF; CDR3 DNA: TGTGCCAGCAGCCGGGACAGCTTGAACACTGAAGCTTTCTTT
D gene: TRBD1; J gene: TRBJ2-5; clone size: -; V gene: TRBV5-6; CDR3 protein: CASSWGTEETQYF; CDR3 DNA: TGTGCCAGCAGCTGGGGGACAGAAGAGACCCAGTACTTC
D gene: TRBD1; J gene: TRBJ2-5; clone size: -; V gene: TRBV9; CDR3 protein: CASSVAGDGTGLLQYF; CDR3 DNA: TGTGCCAGCAGCGTAGCCGGAGACGGGACAGGGCTTCTCCAGTACTTC
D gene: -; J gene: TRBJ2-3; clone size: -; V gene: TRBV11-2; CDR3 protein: CASSFYGGTDTQYF; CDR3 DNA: TGTGCCAGCAGCTTTTATGGAGGCACAGATACGCAGTATTTT
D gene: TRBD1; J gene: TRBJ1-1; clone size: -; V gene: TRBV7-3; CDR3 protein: CASSPGPGQPNTEAFF; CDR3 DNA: TGTGCCAGCAGCCCTGGCCCGGGACAGCCGAACACTGAAGCTTTCTTT